Presented here are 17 T cell receptor beta chains from one specimen sequenced in a study of blood T cells in healthy people across ages. Using a J-beta primer mix together with a sample-barcoded 5' primer, a second PCR was run for roughly 7 to 12 cycles. MiXCR, run by TCRdb on the 5' RACE reads, gives a single entry per CDR3 protein. Among roughly 680,000 distinct CDR3 sequences listed, approximately 52% were seen once. Sequencing was performed on blood. The receptors here all came from a woman aged 80 or over in good health.

J is TRBJ2-7 and V is TRBV6-1; 7 nucleotides match TRBD1. Germline lookup yields CDR1 MNHNS and CDR2 SASEGT. The CDR3 has 13 residues. The junction had 6 bases not matched to a gene; V was cut back by 9 bases and J by 1 base. The chain's CDR3 is CASRDSRSYEQYF. The CDR3 DNA follows: TGTGCCAGTAGGGACAGCCGTTCCTACGAGCAGTACTTC.

The chain has TRBV10-1 and TRBJ2-5; D is perhaps TRBD2 (5 bases). The germline V gene encodes CDR1 WNHNN and CDR2 SYGVQD (reference sequence). With 3 bases removed from V and 11 bases from J, the gap between germline ends came to 22 bases. This CDR3 region has 15 residues. The CDR3 DNA is TGCGCCAGCAGTGAATCCTCGGGGTACCCCAATGAGCAGTACTTC. Amino acids: CASSESSGYPNEQYF.

This rearrangement joins TRBV14 to TRBJ2-5, with D tentatively TRBD2 (6 bases). Deletions cut 1 base from V and 3 bases from J, with 12 bases between. The CDR3 spans 15 residues. CDR1 is SGHDN, CDR2 FVKESK, per germline. The CDR3 nucleotides read TGTGCCAGCAGCCAAGGCCTATGGAGGGAAGAGACCCAGTACTTC. Amino acid sequence: CASSQGLWREETQYF. The full variable domain, its missing parts supplied by reference TRBV14 and TRBJ2-5, is EAGVTQFPSHSVIEKGQTVTLRCDPISGHDNLYWYRRVMGKEIKFLLHFVKESKQDESGMPNNRFLAERTGGTYSTLKVQPAELEDSGVYFCASSQGLWREETQYFGPGTRLLVL.

V gene TRBV29-1 combines with J gene TRBJ2-7, with D unclear. Germline V gives CDR1 SQVTM, CDR2 ANQGSEA. The CDR3 length is 15 residues. Deletions cut 6 bases from V and 2 bases from J, with 20 bases between. The DNA for the CDR3 is TGCAGCGTCCGTGGCGGCGCCTATGGGACCTACGAGCAGTACTTC. This sequence encodes CSVRGGAYGTYEQYF.

The CDR3 loop reads CASSYLPNYGYTF. DNA of the CDR3: TGTGCCAGCAGTTACCTCCCCAACTATGGCTACACCTTC. The chain has TRBV12-3 or TRBV12-4 and TRBJ1-2; D ambiguous. The CDR3 has 13 residues. Trimming shortened V by 4 bases and J by 2 bases, and 8 bases separated the two germline ends.

This clonotype occurred many times. The V and J genes are TRBV30 and TRBJ2-1, with D possibly TRBD2 on 7 matching bases. There are 16 residues in the CDR3. Germline CDR1 GTSNPN, CDR2 SVGIG (reference sequence). The V end was cut by 0 bases, the J end by 4 bases, with 16 bases between. The CDR3 loop reads CAWSVERRGGYNEQFF. Here the CDR3 DNA reads TGTGCCTGGAGTGTAGAGAGGAGGGGGGGGTACAATGAGCAGTTCTTC.

This sequence joins TRBV10-2 and TRBJ2-5, with D perhaps assigned TRBD1 or TRBD2 (5 bases each). The DNA end is more similar to TRBJ2-1, so the J call may be wrong. This CDR3 has 13 amino acids. The germline V gene encodes CDR1 WSHSY and CDR2 SAAADI. The CDR3 sequence: CATGTRYQETQFF. The CDR3 nucleotides are TGCGCCACCGGGACCAGGTACCAAGAGACCCAGTTCTTC.

Many counts were recorded for this clonotype. The chain carries TRBV27 and TRBJ2-1, with 9 bases identical to TRBD1. CDR1 and CDR2 (germline): MNHEY, SMNVEV (reference sequence). The CDR3 has 14 residues. The V gene end was trimmed by 5 bases and the J gene end by 5 bases; junction bases not matched to a gene: 4. The CDR3 spells CASSGDRAHNEQFF. The CDR3 coding sequence is TGTGCCAGCAGTGGGGACAGGGCACACAATGAGCAGTTCTTC.

The gene calls are TRBV20-1 and TRBJ2-3, with no clear D. Germline loops: CDR1 DFQATT, CDR2 SNEGSKA (reference sequence). The CDR3 loop spans 16 amino acids. V shed 1 base and J shed 1 base, with 15 bases lying between them. CDR3 residues: CSARGPNGHRTDTQYF. In DNA, the CDR3 is TGCAGTGCTAGAGGGCCTAACGGGCATCGCACAGATACGCAGTATTTT.

This clonotype was seen just once. This chain links TRBV6-5 with TRBJ2-3; the match to TRBD1 covers 11 bases. Losses at the gene ends were 4 bases for V and 2 bases for J; bases not matched to a gene: 8. CDR3 size: 17 residues. Germline loops: CDR1 MNHEY, CDR2 SVGAGI. In DNA, the CDR3 is TGTGCCAGCAGTTCCCCCGGGACAGGGGGTTTCACAGATACGCAGTATTTT. This sequence encodes CASSSPGTGGFTDTQYF.

This clonotype was counted at least ten times. The genes are TRBV6-1 and TRBJ2-1, with D perhaps TRBD1 or TRBD2 (5 bases each). CDR1 and CDR2 (germline): MNHNS, SASEGT. Deletions cut 7 bases from V and 9 bases from J, with 16 bases between. The CDR3 covers 13 residues. This CDR3 is CASTGQIRAEQFF. CDR3 DNA sequence: TGTGCCAGCACGGGGCAAATCCGAGCTGAGCAGTTCTTC.

The J gene is TRBJ2-1, the V gene TRBV9; perhaps TRBD2 as D (7 bases). Germline V CDR1 and CDR2: SGDLS, YYNGEE. Trimming took off 1 base at V and 3 bases at J, with 17 bases between the two ends. CDR3 size: 17 residues. DNA of the CDR3: TGTGCCAGCAGCGTATCCTGGGGGGGCCGGAACTACAATGAGCAGTTCTTC. Residues: CASSVSWGGRNYNEQFF.

This clonotype was counted many times. The chain joins TRBV7-9 to TRBJ2-3, with TRBD1 identical over 8 bases. The J segment lost 7 bases and the V segment lost 5 bases, leaving 17 bases of the junction unmatched. Germline V gene lookup returns CDR1 SEHNR and CDR2 FQNEAQ (reference sequence). CDR3 length: 17 residues. The CDR3 sequence is CASSQPLAGGSQYTQYF. The CDR3 DNA is TGTGCCAGCAGCCAACCCCTAGCAGGGGGCTCACAATATACGCAGTATTTT. The whole variable domain, filled in from reference TRBV7-9 and TRBJ2-3, reads DTGVSQNPRHKITKRGQNVTFRCDPISEHNRLYWYRQTLGQGPEFLTYFQNEAQLEKSRLLSDRFSAERPKGSFSTLEIQRTEQGDSAMYLCASSQPLAGGSQYTQYFGPGTRLTVL.

V usage is TRBV7-7 and J usage is TRBJ2-2, with 8 nucleotides matching TRBD1. This CDR3 has 18 amino acids. Trimming removed 4 bases from V and 3 bases from J; junction bases left unmatched: 13. Germline CDR1 SSHAT, CDR2 FNYEAQ (reference sequence). CDR3 sequence (DNA): TGTGCCAGCAGCTCCACCACCTGGACAGGGACCCACACCGGGGAGCTGTTTTTT. Amino acid sequence: CASSSTTWTGTHTGELFF.

This chain joins TRBV20-1 and TRBJ2-3; 8 bases are shared with TRBD2. After removal of 5 bases from V and 2 bases from J, the junction contained 9 bases not matched to a gene. The CDR3 covers 15 residues. CDR1 is DFQATT and CDR2 is SNEGSKA in the germline V gene (reference sequence). CDR3: CSAGQNGGVTDTQYF. The CDR3, as DNA: TGCAGTGCTGGACAGAACGGGGGGGTCACAGATACGCAGTATTTT.

The chain uses TRBV28 and TRBJ1-5, with D perhaps TRBD1 (6 bases). The CDR3 has 16 amino acids. Germline CDR1 is MDHEN and CDR2 is SYDVKM. Trimming shortened V by 8 bases and J by 1 base, and 18 bases separated the two germline ends. The DNA for the CDR3 is TGTGCCAGCCCCCCCCCGGGGGCGAGAAGCAATCAGCCCCAGCATTTT. Translation: CASPPPGARSNQPQHF. Complete variable domain (other parts from reference TRBV28 and TRBJ1-5): DVKVTQSSRYLVKRTGEKVFLECVQDMDHENMFWYRQDPGLGLRLIYFSYDVKMKEKGDIPEGYSVSREKKERFSLILESASTNQTSMYLCASPPPGARSNQPQHFGDGTRLSIL.

To note about this clonotype: With a much larger clone just one base away, this may be a read error. The chain links TRBV7-8 to TRBJ2-3; 8 bases line up with TRBD1. This CDR3 comprises 16 residues. With 7 bases clipped from V and 8 bases from J, the junction kept 17 bases outside the gene matches. Germline V gene lookup returns CDR1 SGHVS and CDR2 FQNEAQ. As DNA, the CDR3 is TGTGCCAGCAACTCCAGAACAGGGGGGCTAGTGGGTACGCAGTATTTT. It encodes CASNSRTGGLVGTQYF.